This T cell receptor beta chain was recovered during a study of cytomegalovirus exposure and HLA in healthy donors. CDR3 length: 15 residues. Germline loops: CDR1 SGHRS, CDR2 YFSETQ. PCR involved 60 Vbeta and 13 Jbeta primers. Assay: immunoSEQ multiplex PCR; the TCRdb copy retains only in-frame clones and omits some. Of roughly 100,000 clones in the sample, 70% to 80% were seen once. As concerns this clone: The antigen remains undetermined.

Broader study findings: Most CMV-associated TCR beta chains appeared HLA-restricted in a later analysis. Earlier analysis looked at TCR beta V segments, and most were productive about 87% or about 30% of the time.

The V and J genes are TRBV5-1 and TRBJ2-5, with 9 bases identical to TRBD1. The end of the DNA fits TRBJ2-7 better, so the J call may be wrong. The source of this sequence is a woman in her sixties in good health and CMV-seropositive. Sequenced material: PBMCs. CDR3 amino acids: CASSYVQGAPYEQYF. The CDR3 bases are TGCGCCAGCAGCTACGTACAGGGGGCTCCGTACGAGCAGTACTTC.